A single sample is the source of the 30 T cell receptor beta chains below, sequenced in a study of T cells after yellow fever vaccination. TCRdb ran MiXCR on the 5' RACE reads and lists one entry per CDR3 protein. The sample has 300,000 or so distinct CDR3 sequences; roughly 4.3% are singletons. The sample was PBMCs, taken 5 days after the yellow fever booster vaccination. These receptors all stem from a man aged 18 to 29 who received the YFV17D yellow fever vaccine.

This clonotype was observed many times. The chain carries TRBV5-1 and TRBJ2-5; TRBD2 matches at 10 bases. CDR3 length: 16 residues. The germline V gene encodes CDR1 SGHRS and CDR2 YFSETQ. V was pared by 5 bases and J by 2 bases, with 9 bases of the junction left unmatched. CDR3 nucleotide sequence: TGCGCCAGCAGTCTCAATCGACTAGCGGGTCAAGAGACCCAGTACTTC. Protein sequence: CASSLNRLAGQETQYF. Variable domain in full (rest from reference TRBV5-1 and TRBJ2-5): KAGVTQTPRYLIKTRGQQVTLSCSPISGHRSVSWYQQTPGQGLQFLFEYFSETQRNKGNFPGRFSGRQFSNSRSEMNVSTLELGDSALYLCASSLNRLAGQETQYFGPGTRLLVL.

V is TRBV27 and J is TRBJ1-2, with unresolved D. This CDR3 contains 15 residues. Germline CDR1 and CDR2: MNHEY and SMNVEV (reference sequence). V lost 0 bases, J lost 0 bases, and 8 bases lay in between. The CDR3 region is CASSLSARANYGYTF. Written as DNA, the CDR3 is TGTGCCAGCAGTTTATCGGCTCGAGCTAACTATGGCTACACCTTC.

The sample holds a few counts of this clonotype. The chain has TRBV6-1 and TRBJ1-1; 8 bases align to TRBD1. The germline V gene has CDR1 MNHNS and CDR2 SASEGT. Germline trimming cut 1 base from V and 2 bases from J; bases unmatched to any gene: 12. The CDR3 spans 18 residues. In DNA form, the CDR3 reads TGTGCCAGCAGTGAAGTGCGTGCCTTCAGGGGGCTCAACACTGAAGCTTTCTTT. Protein sequence: CASSEVRAFRGLNTEAFF.

This rearrangement joins TRBV19 to TRBJ1-5; 8 bases are a match to TRBD1. The ends lost 1 base at V and 0 bases at J; junction bases unmatched: 2. CDR1 and CDR2 (germline): LNHDA, SQIVND (reference sequence). The CDR3 is 16 amino acids. CDR3 sequence reads: CASSIGTGYSNQPQHF. Here the CDR3 DNA reads TGTGCCAGTAGTATAGGGACAGGGTATAGCAATCAGCCCCAGCATTTT.

This clonotype appeared a few times. The chain carries TRBV3-1 and TRBJ2-3; D tentatively fits TRBD1 or TRBD2 (5 bases each). CDR1 and CDR2 from the germline V gene are LGHDT and YNNKEL (reference sequence). V shed 7 bases and J shed 0 bases, with 14 bases lying between them. This CDR3 has 15 amino acids. This CDR3 is CASNGPGPSTDTQYF. As DNA, the CDR3 is TGTGCCAGCAATGGGCCGGGGCCTAGCACAGATACGCAGTATTTT.

This clonotype was observed at least ten times. The chain has TRBV7-3 and TRBJ1-1; D not certain. V dropped 8 bases and J dropped 3 bases, with 13 bases sitting between them. This CDR3 spans 13 amino acids. CDR1 and CDR2 from the germline V gene are SGHTA and FQGTGA. CDR3 amino acids: CASGEAVDTEAFF. The CDR3 DNA sequence: TGTGCCAGCGGTGAGGCGGTCGACACTGAAGCTTTCTTT.

The chain employs TRBV2 and TRBJ2-5; D not resolved. The CDR3 is 13 amino acids. Germline CDR1 SNHLY, CDR2 FYNNEI. Between the trimmed V and J ends, which lost 1 base and 5 bases, there was a span of 8 bases. Here the CDR3 DNA reads TGTGCCAGCAGTGAAGAGGGATGGGAGACCCAGTACTTC. Translation gives CASSEEGWETQYF.

This clonotype was recorded at least ten times. The chain has TRBV28 and TRBJ2-7, with D perhaps assigned TRBD1 or TRBD2 (5 bases each). The germline CDR1 and CDR2 sequences are MDHEN and SYDVKM. The CDR3 sequence is 14 residues long. V was clipped by 2 bases and J by 3 bases, with 11 bases between them. This CDR3 reads CASSLGGTLYEQYV. The CDR3 DNA reads TGTGCCAGCAGTTTAGGGGGTACTCTCTACGAGCAGTACGTC.

In its sample, this clonotype was seen a few times. The V call is TRBV12-3 or TRBV12-4, the J call TRBJ2-2; 10 bases match TRBD1. The V and J ends lost 7 bases and 4 bases, in that order; junction bases with no gene match: 9. This CDR3 is built from 16 residues. The CDR3 region is CASTHPGQGFTGELFF. The CDR3 coding sequence is TGTGCCAGCACCCATCCGGGACAGGGGTTCACCGGGGAGCTGTTTTTT.

In its sample, this clonotype was seen a few times. The chain uses TRBV4-1 and TRBJ2-3; 11 nucleotides align to TRBD2. CDR3 length equals 20 residues. Unmatched junction bases numbered 16, after V lost 4 bases and J lost 1 base. The germline CDR1 and CDR2 sequences are MGHRA and YSYEKL. CDR3 protein: CASSPPPGLAAKYRTDTQYF. CDR3 nucleotide sequence: TGCGCCAGCAGCCCTCCACCGGGACTAGCGGCGAAGTATCGCACAGATACGCAGTATTTT.

This clonotype was counted at least ten times. The chain combines TRBV6-2 or TRBV6-3 with TRBJ1-2; D is unresolved. This CDR3 has 13 amino acids. Trimming took off 2 bases at V and 4 bases at J, with 8 bases between the two ends. The germline V gene has CDR1 MNHEY and CDR2 SVGEGT. CDR3 in amino acids: CASSYGVFYGYTF. CDR3 nucleotides: TGTGCCAGCAGTTACGGGGTCTTCTATGGCTACACCTTC.

This clonotype was seen repeatedly, ten times or more. CDR3 region: CASSPYIGEAGVIQYF. CDR3 sequence (DNA): TGCGCCAGCAGCCCCTATATTGGTGAGGCAGGGGTCATTCAGTACTTC. The chain combines TRBV4-1 with TRBJ2-4; D is possibly TRBD1 (6 bases). With 4 bases removed from V and 9 bases from J, the gap between germline ends came to 22 bases. The CDR3 extends over 16 amino acids. CDR1 and CDR2 from the germline V gene are MGHRA and YSYEKL.

The chain couples TRBV6-4 to TRBJ1-3; D uncertain. The CDR3 length is 14 residues. Germline V lookup: CDR1 MRHNA, CDR2 SNTAGT. Trimming pared 7 bases from V and 0 bases from J, leaving 10 bases between. The CDR3 nucleotides are TGTGCCAGCACTCGGCTCGTCTCTGGAAACACCATATATTTT. Residues: CASTRLVSGNTIYF.

This clonotype showed up just a few times. This chain connects TRBV6-5 to TRBJ1-6, with a weak D call TRBD1 (5 bases). V lost 5 bases to trimming and J lost 8 bases, with 13 bases between them. The CDR3 has 14 amino acids. The V gene's germline CDR1 is MNHEY and CDR2 SVGAGI. CDR3 region: CASSKRGRDSPLHF. CDR3 DNA sequence: TGTGCCAGCAGTAAACGGGGCAGAGATTCACCCCTCCACTTT.

This clonotype was seen a few times. This chain connects TRBV5-1 to TRBJ2-2; the D gene is possibly TRBD2 (5 bases). The CDR3 consists of 15 residues. Germline lookup yields CDR1 SGHRS and CDR2 YFSETQ. V gave up 2 bases and J gave up 1 base, with 9 bases separating them. In nucleotides, the CDR3 is TGCGCCAGCAGCTTTTCGGGGATGAACACCGGGGAGCTGTTTTTT. Residues: CASSFSGMNTGELFF.

This clonotype was seen a few times. V and J are TRBV7-2 and TRBJ2-1, with 11 bases aligning to TRBD2. V lost 7 bases to trimming and J lost 0 bases; unmatched junction nucleotides: 2. CDR1 and CDR2 (germline): SGHTA, FQGNSA. There are 15 residues in the CDR3. CDR3: CASTLAGGSYNEQFF. CDR3 DNA: TGTGCCAGCACCCTAGCGGGGGGCTCCTACAATGAGCAGTTCTTC.

This rearrangement joins TRBV12-3 or TRBV12-4 to TRBJ1-1, with D possibly matching TRBD1 (5 bases). This CDR3 has 13 residues. V lost 5 bases and J lost 4, with 11 bases in between. For the CDR3, the DNA is TGTGCCAGCAGTGCCGACAGTATCACTGAAGCTTTCTTT. Translated: CASSADSITEAFF.

This clonotype was observed a handful of times. The chain links TRBV19 to TRBJ2-3, with D possibly TRBD2 on 6 matching bases. Per germline, CDR1 LNHDA and CDR2 SQIVND (reference sequence). Trimming pared 4 bases from V and 0 bases from J, leaving 8 bases between. The CDR3 spans 14 residues. The CDR3 spells CASSRGDSTDTQYF. In DNA form, the CDR3 reads TGTGCCAGTAGTAGGGGGGATAGCACAGATACGCAGTATTTT.

The rearrangement links TRBV20-1 to TRBJ1-2, with no clear D. Germline CDR1 DFQATT, CDR2 SNEGSKA (reference sequence). CDR3 length: 15 amino acids. The V end lost 6 bases, the J end lost 4 bases, and 21 bases lay between the germline ends. CDR3 in amino acids: CSATENTATIYGYTF. The CDR3 nucleotides are TGCAGTGCAACAGAGAATACAGCAACTATCTATGGCTACACCTTC.

This clonotype showed up just a few times. CDR3 nucleotide sequence: TGCAGTGCTATAAAAGGTCTAGCGCCCGAAGATACGCAGTATTTT. Amino acid sequence: CSAIKGLAPEDTQYF. The chain recombines TRBV20-1 with TRBJ2-3, with TRBD2 as a possible D gene (6 bases). The germline CDR1 and CDR2 sequences are DFQATT and SNEGSKA (reference sequence). Trimming stripped 4 bases from V and 5 bases from J, with 19 bases between. This CDR3 has 15 amino acids.

As regards this clonotype: Given a much more abundant clone one base away, this may be a read error. This chain links TRBV3-1 with TRBJ2-7; a weak D match, TRBD2 (5 bases). The CDR3 consists of 13 residues. The V and J ends lost 1 base and 6 bases respectively, with 10 bases between them. Germline CDR1 and CDR2: LGHDT and YNNKEL (reference sequence). CDR3 nucleotides: TGTGCCAGCAGCCAAGGTCCGGGATTCGAGCAGTACTTC. It translates to CASSQGPGFEQYF.

This clonotype was recorded at least ten times. CDR3 protein: CASSLGGALQNNEQFF. In DNA form, the CDR3 reads TGTGCCAGCAGCTTAGGGGGAGCTCTACAAAACAATGAGCAGTTCTTC. This sequence joins TRBV7-2 and TRBJ2-1, with D perhaps TRBD2 (5 bases). The CDR3 runs to 16 residues. Germline values: CDR1 SGHTA, CDR2 FQGNSA. The germline V and J ends were trimmed by 1 base and 5 bases, with 15 bases remaining between them.

The J gene is TRBJ2-2, the V gene TRBV6-1, with 13 bases identical to TRBD2. The CDR3 extends over 20 amino acids. The V segment lost 2 bases and the J segment 0 bases; nucleotides outside the gene matches: 9. In germline, CDR1 is MNHNS, CDR2 SASEGT. The CDR3 DNA reads as TGTGCCAGCAGTGAACCTTATGTACTAGCGGGGGGGACGAACACCGGGGAGCTGTTTTTT. Translation gives CASSEPYVLAGGTNTGELFF.

This clonotype came up a few times. The J gene is TRBJ2-4, the V gene TRBV4-3; weak D call: TRBD1 (6 bases). This CDR3 has 16 amino acids. Germline lookup yields CDR1 LGHNA and CDR2 YSLEER. Trimming shortened V by 4 bases and J by 0 bases, and 13 bases separated the two germline ends. The CDR3 nucleotides are TGCGCCAGCAGCCCGGGACACCAGCTAGCCAAAAACATTCAGTACTTC. It yields the protein CASSPGHQLAKNIQYF.

In its sample, this clonotype was seen many times. This chain links TRBV5-6 with TRBJ1-6; D call uncertain. V shed 4 bases and J shed 8 bases, with 13 bases lying between them. Germline V gene data show CDR1 as SGHDT and CDR2 as YYEEEE. The CDR3 spans 14 residues. The CDR3 spells CASSPLGPDSPLHF. In nucleotides, the CDR3 is TGTGCCAGCAGCCCCTTGGGCCCGGATTCACCCCTCCACTTT.

This clonotype was picked up many times. This chain uses TRBV7-2 with TRBJ1-2; 7 bases line up with TRBD1. Germline V gene data show CDR1 as SGHTA and CDR2 as FQGNSA. Germline trimming cut 8 bases from V and 9 bases from J; bases unmatched to any gene: 18. The CDR3 covers 15 residues. The CDR3 spells CASGETWEGAGSYTF. The CDR3 nucleotides are TGTGCCAGCGGGGAGACATGGGAGGGGGCAGGTAGCTACACCTTC.

This clonotype has more than one count but fewer than ten. J is TRBJ2-2 and V is TRBV5-5; no clear D gene. CDR3 length: 16 residues. Germline CDR1 reads SGHKS; CDR2 reads YYEKEE (reference sequence). The V gene lost 0 bases and the J gene lost 5 bases, with 14 bases spanning the gap. The CDR3 nucleotides are TGTGCCAGCAGCTTGGCCGTGACACCTCTAACCGGGGAGCTGTTTTTT. It codes for CASSLAVTPLTGELFF.

The V gene is TRBV5-4, the J gene TRBJ2-2; possibly TRBD2 for D (5 bases). Trimming removed 7 bases from V and 2 bases from J, with 15 bases in between. Germline CDR1 reads SGHNT; CDR2 reads YYREEE (reference sequence). CDR3 length: 15 residues. CDR3 DNA sequence: TGTGCCAGCGGCTCAGGACTCTCTAACACCGGGGAGCTGTTTTTT. This codes for CASGSGLSNTGELFF.

The chain employs TRBV10-3 and TRBJ1-1, with D possibly matching TRBD1 (5 bases). The CDR3 is made up of 12 amino acids. Per germline, CDR1 ENHRY and CDR2 SYGVKD. Trimming left V 7 bases short and J 4 bases short, with 10 bases between. This CDR3 reads CAIMSGGTEAFF. The DNA of the CDR3 is TGTGCCATCATGTCGGGGGGCACTGAAGCTTTCTTT.

This clonotype occurred many times. The chain carries TRBV19 and TRBJ1-1; 7 nucleotides agree with TRBD1. V lost 6 bases to trimming and J lost 4 bases; unmatched junction nucleotides: 2. The CDR3 runs 12 residues. Germline values: CDR1 LNHDA, CDR2 SQIVND (reference sequence). In DNA, the CDR3 is TGTGCCAGTAGGCAGGGGGGCACTGAAGCTTTCTTT. The encoded protein is CASRQGGTEAFF.